The 9 T cell receptor beta chains below all came from one sample that was sequenced in a study of CD8+ T cells in alopecia areata. Extracted RNA was reverse transcribed into cDNA, the sequencing template. Clones were read by immunoSEQ multiplex PCR, and TCRdb kept only the in-frame ones, dropping some. The profile shows more than 85,000 clones, 35% to 50% of them singletons. Sequenced material: CD4+ T cells sorted from blood. These receptors were taken from a human donor with alopecia areata.

J is TRBJ2-5 and V is TRBV7-8; D is possibly TRBD1 (5 bases). The CDR3 has 13 residues. The germline V gene encodes CDR1 SGHVS and CDR2 FQNEAQ. V lost 3 bases and J lost 5, with 10 bases in between. DNA for the CDR3: TGTGCCAGCAGCTTTACAGGATATGAGACCCAGTACTTC. Its translation: CASSFTGYETQYF.

The chain links TRBV6-5 to TRBJ1-6; D perhaps matches TRBD1 (5 bases). The V gene's germline CDR1 is MNHEY and CDR2 SVGAGI. With 3 bases removed from V and 7 bases from J, the gap between germline ends came to 16 bases. The CDR3 is 16 residues long. The CDR3 reads CASSYRGQSKNSPLHF. The CDR3 DNA reads TGTGCCAGCAGTTATCGGGGCCAGTCAAAGAATTCACCCCTCCACTTT.

The rearrangement uses TRBV7-9 and TRBJ1-5; 10 bases line up with TRBD1. The V gene's germline CDR1 is SEHNR and CDR2 FQNEAQ (reference sequence). The ends lost 4 bases at V and 2 bases at J; junction bases unmatched: 5. The CDR3 is made up of 16 amino acids. CDR3 sequence reads: CASSSPGTGGNQPQHF. The CDR3 DNA is TGTGCCAGCAGCTCCCCCGGGACAGGGGGCAATCAGCCCCAGCATTTT.

The CDR3 DNA reads as TGCGCCAGCAGCTTGGGTGCAGGGAGCTCCTACGAGCAGTACTTC. It translates to CASSLGAGSSYEQYF. This chain uses TRBV5-1 with TRBJ2-7; D is perhaps TRBD1 or TRBD2 (5 bases each). Germline V gives CDR1 SGHRS, CDR2 YFSETQ. The length of the CDR3 is 15 residues. Trimming pared 0 bases from V and 0 bases from J, leaving 10 bases between.

V is TRBV30 and J is TRBJ2-7, with TRBD2 matching over 11 bases. V gave up 3 bases and J gave up 2 bases; unmatched junction bases: 3. Germline V gives CDR1 GTSNPN, CDR2 SVGIG (reference sequence). The CDR3 spans 14 residues. The CDR3: CAWRPGLAAYEQYF. The CDR3 DNA is TGTGCCTGGAGGCCGGGACTAGCGGCCTACGAGCAGTACTTC.

The chain joins TRBV29-1 to TRBJ2-7, with TRBD1 matching over 9 bases. This CDR3 is 13 amino acids long. V shed 3 bases and J 6 bases; nucleotides not matched to a gene: 6. CDR1 is SQVTM and CDR2 is ANQGSEA in the germline V gene. The CDR3, as DNA: TGCAGCGTTGAGTGGGGACAGGGACTCGAGCAGTACTTC. Protein product: CSVEWGQGLEQYF.

The gene calls are TRBV29-1 and TRBJ2-1; 9 bases match TRBD2. V gave up 4 bases and J gave up 8 bases; unmatched junction bases: 3. This CDR3 has 12 residues. Germline V gene lookup returns CDR1 SQVTM and CDR2 ANQGSEA. The CDR3 protein is CSVVTSGYEQFF. The CDR3 DNA sequence: TGCAGCGTTGTGACTAGCGGATATGAGCAGTTCTTC.

The rearrangement uses TRBV29-1 and TRBJ2-5; the D gene could be TRBD1 or TRBD2 (6 bases each). Germline assignment: CDR1 SQVTM and CDR2 ANQGSEA. The CDR3 totals 15 residues. Trimming shortened V by 4 bases and J by 0 bases, and 15 bases separated the two germline ends. CDR3 in DNA: TGCAGCGTTGTGGGGGGCCCGGGGTACCAAGAGACCCAGTACTTC. This translates into CSVVGGPGYQETQYF.

CDR3 sequence (DNA): TGCAGCGTTGGGTCCCAGCGGAACTACGAGCAGTACTTC. Translating gives CSVGSQRNYEQYF. The gene calls are TRBV29-1 and TRBJ2-7; D might be TRBD2 (5 bases). The CDR3 has 13 amino acids. V gave up 4 bases and J gave up 3 bases, with 13 bases separating them. Germline assignment: CDR1 SQVTM and CDR2 ANQGSEA.